This TCR beta chain was profiled in a study of cytomegalovirus exposure and HLA in healthy donors. Points from the study as a whole: At a 0.05 false discovery rate, a later analysis found over 15,000 TCR beta sequences to be associated with HLA alleles. In most subjects, TCR beta sequences reportedly gave accurate predictions of HLA-A and HLA-B alleles. The majority of TCR sequences were rare, yet some public TCRs appeared in many donors.

With respect to this clone: Its antigen remains unidentified.

PCR was performed using 60 Vbeta and 13 Jbeta primers. Sequencing was performed with immunoSEQ multiplex PCR; in TCRdb, only in-frame clones are kept and a portion is missing. The repertoire holds fewer than 200,000 clones, around 73% seen once, with 2% to 2.5% in the top ten. Trimming took 2 bases from V and 4 from J, leaving 11 bases between them. The germline CDR1 and CDR2 sequences are MDHEN and SYDVKM. There are 14 residues in the CDR3. The donors (healthy individuals) were bone marrow donors. V is TRBV28 and J is TRBJ1-2, with D tentatively TRBD1 (6 bases). Input material: PBMCs. This TCR was recovered from a man aged 55-75 years in good health and CMV-seronegative. As DNA, the CDR3 is TGTGCCAGCAGTTTACTTTCAGGGGTCTATGGCTACACCTTC. This gives the protein CASSLLSGVYGYTF.